This T cell receptor beta chain derives from a study of blood T cell repertoires in COVID-19. Study-level information: COVID-19 samples, acute and convalescent, were from the United States, Italy and Spain. In each case, the material was cDNA or gDNA derived from T cells, B-cell-depleted T cells, or PBMCs.

Source study methods: Quantification of nucleated cells was approximated via reference gene primer amplification. Sequencing was performed with immunoSEQ multiplex PCR; in TCRdb, only in-frame clones are kept and a portion is missing. The V and J calls and the clone size are those of that table, but D and trimming were determined from the DNA. The table has over 250,000 clones, approximately 83% seen once. The receptor's source is a human donor in a cohort sampled during active COVID-19. The source material was peripheral blood.

The CDR3 loop reads CASSALSGANVLTF. CDR3 sequence (DNA): TGTGCCAGCAGCGCGCTCTCTGGGGCCAACGTCCTGACTTTC. The rearrangement joins TRBV11-2 to TRBJ2-6; no clear D gene. In germline, CDR1 is SGHAT, CDR2 FQNNGV. V shed 5 bases and J shed 0 bases, with 5 bases lying between them. The CDR3 spans 14 residues.